This T cell receptor (beta chain) was profiled in a study of T cell responses to AZD1222 COVID-19 vaccine. Points from the study as a whole: Spike-wide coverage was observed for vaccine-associated CD4 TCRs, with dominant responses at 160-218 and 743-854. Spike-specific TCR repertoires showed rising breadth and depth after two AZD1222 doses. Clonal diversity was possibly underestimated, and the donors were mostly white British, with more females. None of the repertoires were sampled until the peak T cell response had passed.

This CDR3 has 11 residues. Germline lookup yields CDR1 MGHDK and CDR2 SYGVNS. The ends were cut back, 6 bases at V and 8 bases at J, with 10 bases in the middle. Libraries were prepared by immunoSEQ multiplex PCR; TCRdb keeps only in-frame clonotypes and omits some of them. The data hold under 130,000 clones, with 75% to 95% observed a single time. Turning to this clone: The antigen remains undetermined.

The source was peripheral blood, collected on day 0 of AZD1222 vaccination. The receptor comes from an adult in good health. The chain couples TRBV25-1 to TRBJ1-2; D gene uncertain. CDR3 nucleotide sequence: TGTGCCAGCAGCCCCGGGGTGGGCTACACCTTC. Its protein is CASSPGVGYTF.